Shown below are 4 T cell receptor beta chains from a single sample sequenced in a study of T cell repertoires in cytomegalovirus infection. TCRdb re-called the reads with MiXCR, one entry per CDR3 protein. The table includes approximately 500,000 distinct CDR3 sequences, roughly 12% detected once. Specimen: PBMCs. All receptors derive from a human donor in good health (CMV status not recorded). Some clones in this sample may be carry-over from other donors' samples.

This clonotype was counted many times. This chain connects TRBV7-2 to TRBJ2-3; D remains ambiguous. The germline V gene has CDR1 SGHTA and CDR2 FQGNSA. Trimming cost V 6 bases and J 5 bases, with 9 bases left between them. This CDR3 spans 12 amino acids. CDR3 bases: TGTGCCAGCAGTTTCCAGGAAGATACGCAGTATTTT. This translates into CASSFQEDTQYF.

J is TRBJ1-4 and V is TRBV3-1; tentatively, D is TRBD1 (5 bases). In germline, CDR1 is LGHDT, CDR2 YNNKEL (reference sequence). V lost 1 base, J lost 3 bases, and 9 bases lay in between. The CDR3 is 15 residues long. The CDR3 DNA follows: TGTGCCAGCAGCCAAGGGGGCGGTCCTAATGAAAAACTGTTTTTT. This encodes CASSQGGGPNEKLFF. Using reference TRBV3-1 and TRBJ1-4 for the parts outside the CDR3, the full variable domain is DTAVSQTPKYLVTQMGNDKSIKCEQNLGHDTMYWYKQDSKKFLKIMFSYNNKELIINETVPNRFSPKSPDKAHLNLHINSLELGDSAVYFCASSQGGGPNEKLFFGSGTQLSVL.

The CDR3 DNA reads TGTGCCAGCAGCCCTGGAGGGCATGACACTGAAGCTTTCTTT. Translating it yields CASSPGGHDTEAFF. The rearrangement links TRBV11-1 to TRBJ1-1; D gene unclear. With 5 bases removed from V and 3 bases from J, the gap between germline ends came to 13 bases. CDR3 length: 14 amino acids. CDR1 and CDR2 from the germline V gene are SGHAT and FQDESV (reference sequence). The full variable domain, with the rest looked up from reference TRBV11-1 and TRBJ1-1, is EAEVAQSPRYKITEKSQAVAFWCDPISGHATLYWYRQILGQGPELLVQFQDESVVDDSQLPKDRFSAERLKGVDSTLKIQPAELGDSAMYLCASSPGGHDTEAFFGQGTRLTVV.

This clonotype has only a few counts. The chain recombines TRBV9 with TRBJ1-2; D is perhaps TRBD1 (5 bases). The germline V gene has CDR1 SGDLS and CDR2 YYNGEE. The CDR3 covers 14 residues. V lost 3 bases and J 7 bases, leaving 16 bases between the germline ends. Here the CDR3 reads CASSGLLGASGYTF. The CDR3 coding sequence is TGTGCCAGCAGCGGACTACTTGGGGCCAGTGGCTACACCTTC. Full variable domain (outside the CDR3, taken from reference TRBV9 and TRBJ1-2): DSGVTQTPKHLITATGQRVTLRCSPRSGDLSVYWYQQSLDQGLQFLIQYYNGEERAKGNILERFSAQQFPDLHSELNLSSLELGDSALYFCASSGLLGASGYTFGSGTRLTVV.